A single sample is the source of the 20 T cell receptor beta chains below, sequenced in a study of blood T cells in healthy people across ages. Then a second PCR, running roughly 7 to 11 cycles, was carried out with a sample-barcoded 5' primer and a J-beta primer mix. TCRdb re-derived calls from the 5' RACE reads in MiXCR, one entry per CDR3 protein. The sample has approximately 830,000 distinct CDR3 sequences, around 62% seen once. Sequenced input: blood. Receptor source: a man aged 30 to 39 in good health.

In regard to this clonotype: One junction end does not reproduce the germline sequence, and a read error may be involved. The rearrangement joins TRBV12-3 or TRBV12-4 to TRBJ1-6, with 8 bases fitting TRBD1. The CDR3 is 14 residues long. The CDR3 nucleotides read TGTGCCAGCAGTGGACAGGGTTTGGATTCACCCCTCTACTTT. Protein: CASSGQGLDSPLYF.

The chain has TRBV7-2 and TRBJ2-7, with TRBD2 matching 7 bases. J was trimmed by 10 bases and V by 1 base; bases with no gene match: 19. This CDR3 is built from 17 residues. The germline V gene encodes CDR1 SGHTA and CDR2 FQGNSA. The CDR3 DNA sequence: TGTGCCAGCAGCTTAGAGCGTAGCGGGTCTCCCCAGGGAACCCAGTACTTC. It yields the protein CASSLERSGSPQGTQYF.

The V gene is TRBV12-3 or TRBV12-4, the J gene TRBJ2-4; 7 positions agree with TRBD1. The CDR3 contains 11 residues. V shed 2 bases, J shed 11 bases, and the junction held 0 bases outside the gene matches. In DNA, the CDR3 is TGTGCCAGCAGTTTAAGGGGGCTTCAGTACTTC. Amino acid sequence: CASSLRGLQYF.

V usage is TRBV6-6 and J usage is TRBJ2-3, with D possibly matching TRBD1 (5 bases). Looked up from germline, CDR1 is MNHNY and CDR2 is SVGAGI (reference sequence). Trimming took off 7 bases at V and 4 bases at J, with 9 bases between the two ends. This CDR3 region has 12 residues. The CDR3 DNA reads TGTGCCAGCAACAAGGGGCCAGATACGCAGTATTTT. Translating it yields CASNKGPDTQYF.

V usage is TRBV4-3 and J usage is TRBJ2-7, with D possibly matching TRBD2 (5 bases). Trimming stripped 0 bases from V and 2 bases from J, with 11 bases between. The CDR3 covers 15 residues. Germline V gene data show CDR1 as LGHNA and CDR2 as YSLEER. CDR3 DNA sequence: TGCGCCAGCAGCCAAGACTCGGGGTCCGCCTACGAGCAGTACTTC. Translation: CASSQDSGSAYEQYF.

The J gene is TRBJ2-3, the V gene TRBV7-2; D gene unclear. Per the germline V gene, CDR1 is SGHTA and CDR2 is FQGNSA. The CDR3 has 10 amino acids. Between the trimmed V and J ends, which lost 8 bases and 6 bases, there was a span of 6 bases. In DNA form, the CDR3 reads TGTGCCAGCTACGGGGATACGCAGTATTTT. Translated: CASYGDTQYF.

V is TRBV10-3 and J is TRBJ2-5; the D gene is possibly TRBD2 (5 bases). Per the germline V gene, CDR1 is ENHRY and CDR2 is SYGVKD. With 3 bases removed from V and 3 bases from J, the gap between germline ends came to 14 bases. This CDR3 comprises 15 residues. The CDR3 region has the DNA TGTGCCATCAGTGATTCACGGACGGGGAAAGAGACCCAGTACTTC. Residues: CAISDSRTGKETQYF.

V is TRBV12-3 or TRBV12-4 and J is TRBJ1-2; D possibly corresponds to TRBD1 (5 bases). V shed 5 bases and J shed 8 bases, with 18 bases lying between them. The CDR3 contains 14 residues. The CDR3 loop reads CASSPLIGRGGYTF. The CDR3, as DNA: TGTGCCAGCAGTCCGCTGATAGGGAGGGGCGGCTACACCTTC.

This clonotype occurred a few times. The rearrangement uses TRBV7-8 and TRBJ1-4; TRBD1 matches 9 bases. CDR1 is SGHVS and CDR2 is FQNEAQ in the germline V gene. Trimming at V came to 6 bases and at J to 5 bases, leaving 7 bases not matched to a gene. The CDR3 is 15 residues long. In nucleotides, the CDR3 is TGTGCCAGCAGACCCGGGACAGGGCCGAATGAAAAACTGTTTTTT. Translated: CASRPGTGPNEKLFF.

The genes are TRBV6-1 and TRBJ2-2, with 9 positions matching TRBD2. Per germline, CDR1 MNHNS and CDR2 SASEGT. The V gene end was trimmed by 6 bases and the J gene end by 1 base; junction bases not matched to a gene: 12. CDR3 length equals 18 residues. The CDR3 DNA is TGTGCCAGCAGCCCTATGCCGGGACTAGCCGAGAACACCGGGGAGCTGTTTTTT. Protein product: CASSPMPGLAENTGELFF.

Comments on this clonotype: Its ends do not fully match the called genes, so a read error is possible. The chain employs TRBV6-4 and TRBJ2-6; D is unresolved. There are 15 residues in the CDR3. In germline, CDR1 is MRHNA, CDR2 SNTAGT. The CDR3 loop reads CASSDTISEANVLTF. As DNA, the CDR3 is TGTGCCAGCAGTGACACCATCTCTGAGGCCAACGTCCTGACTTTC.

The rearrangement joins TRBV9 to TRBJ2-5, with D possibly being TRBD1 (6 bases). The DNA end is a closer match to TRBJ2-7, so the J assignment may be wrong. In germline, CDR1 is SGDLS, CDR2 YYNGEE. The CDR3 has 12 amino acids. In nucleotides, the CDR3 is TGTGCCAGCAGCGTCCTACAGGGCGAGCAGTACTTC. Its protein is CASSVLQGEQYF.

The chain is built from TRBV3-1 and TRBJ1-1, with 7 bases lining up with TRBD1. Trimming removed 4 bases from V and 6 bases from J; junction bases left unmatched: 5. The CDR3 extends over 13 amino acids. Germline V gives CDR1 LGHDT, CDR2 YNNKEL (reference sequence). This CDR3 is CASSLQGVSEAFF. The CDR3 DNA reads as TGTGCCAGCAGCCTTCAGGGGGTCTCTGAAGCTTTCTTT.

The chain combines TRBV6-5 with TRBJ2-3; 11 bases agree with TRBD2. The CDR3 has 16 residues. CDR1 MNHEY and CDR2 SVGAGI come from the germline V gene. With V trimmed by 6 bases and J by 2 bases, 7 bases remained unmatched. The CDR3 nucleotides are TGTGCCAGCAGGGCTGCTAGCGGGGGGCCCACAGATACGCAGTATTTT. Protein sequence: CASRAASGGPTDTQYF.

The chain couples TRBV7-9 to TRBJ2-7; D not certain. CDR3 size: 13 residues. V was cut by 9 bases and J by 3 bases, with 15 bases left in between. The V gene's germline CDR1 is SEHNR and CDR2 FQNEAQ (reference sequence). CDR3 protein: CASFGSHNYEQYF. In DNA form, the CDR3 reads TGTGCCAGTTTCGGGTCCCACAACTACGAGCAGTACTTC.

DNA for the CDR3: TGTGCCAGCAGCCAAGCGGACACAGCTAACTATGGCTACACCTTC. Protein product: CASSQADTANYGYTF. This rearrangement joins TRBV4-2 to TRBJ1-2, with D possibly matching TRBD1 (5 bases). Germline V gene data show CDR1 as LGHNA and CDR2 as YNFKEQ. The CDR3 has 15 amino acids. The V and J ends lost 1 base and 0 bases respectively, with 9 bases between them.

This chain links TRBV12-3 or TRBV12-4 with TRBJ2-1; 11 bases map to TRBD1. This CDR3 has 15 amino acids. Trimming removed 1 base from V and 8 bases from J; junction bases left unmatched: 4. CDR3 amino acids: CASSLVRTGGYEQFF. DNA for the CDR3: TGTGCCAGCAGTTTAGTCCGGACAGGGGGCTATGAGCAGTTCTTC.

The chain uses TRBV15 and TRBJ2-7, with TRBD1 matching 9 bases. The V gene end was trimmed by 1 base and the J gene end by 3 bases; junction bases not matched to a gene: 1. The CDR3 runs to 14 residues. Germline V lookup: CDR1 LNHNV, CDR2 YYDKDF (reference sequence). The chain's CDR3 is CATSRGDRVYEQYF. CDR3 in DNA: TGTGCCACCAGCAGAGGGGACAGGGTCTACGAGCAGTACTTC.

This clonotype has only a few counts. This sequence joins TRBV5-1 and TRBJ1-5; a weak D match, TRBD1 (6 bases). The ends were cut back, 4 bases at V and 2 bases at J, with 13 bases in the middle. The length of the CDR3 is 15 residues. In germline, CDR1 is SGHRS, CDR2 YFSETQ. The DNA for the CDR3 is TGCGCCAGCAGCATAACAGGGATGGGCAATCAGCCCCAGCATTTT. It is translated as CASSITGMGNQPQHF.

The CDR3 here is CSARGPTGGDNSPLHF. CDR3 sequence (DNA): TGCAGTGCTAGAGGCCCGACAGGGGGGGATAATTCACCCCTCCACTTT. The J gene is TRBJ1-6, the V gene TRBV20-1; 9 bases agree with TRBD1. The germline gives CDR1 DFQATT, CDR2 SNEGSKA (reference sequence). The CDR3 is made up of 16 amino acids. J gave up 5 bases and V 1 base, and 6 bases lay outside the gene matches.